One and the same sample provided the 27 T cell receptor beta chains below, sequenced in a study of shared clonotypes between healthy human individuals. Terminally differentiated effector memory CD45RA+ cells were left out of the naive CD8 fraction, which was CD45RO-negative and positively selected for CCR7. Sequencing was performed with immunoSEQ multiplex PCR; in TCRdb, only in-frame clones are kept and a portion is missing. Of millions of clones listed, about 93% are singletons. The sequenced sample consisted of naive CD8+ T cells from PBMCs. These receptors were collected from a man aged 18 to 29 in good health. Some clones in this sample may be carry-over from other donors' samples.

There are a few counts of this clone. The V and J genes are TRBV25-1 and TRBJ1-1; no definite D call. V lost 5 bases, J lost 1 base, and 5 bases lay in between. The CDR3 covers 12 residues. Per the germline V gene, CDR1 is MGHDK and CDR2 is SYGVNS. CDR3 in amino acids: CASSFGNTEAFF. In DNA, the CDR3 is TGTGCCAGCAGTTTTGGGAACACTGAAGCTTTCTTT.

J is TRBJ2-7 and V is TRBV27; unclear D gene. CDR1 MNHEY and CDR2 SMNVEV come from the germline V gene (reference sequence). This CDR3 has 15 residues. Trimming took off 5 bases at V and 0 bases at J, with 14 bases between the two ends. The CDR3 sequence is CASSLRLGSSYEQYF. DNA for the CDR3: TGTGCCAGCAGTCTCCGATTAGGAAGCTCCTACGAGCAGTACTTC.

The rearrangement uses TRBV28 and TRBJ2-3, with TRBD2 matching over 7 bases. This CDR3 spans 14 amino acids. Germline loops: CDR1 MDHEN, CDR2 SYDVKM. V lost 6 bases and J lost 5; bases outside the gene matches: 8. CDR3 in DNA: TGTGCCAGCAGATGGGGGAGGGCGGGAGATACGCAGTATTTT. Protein: CASRWGRAGDTQYF.

The chain joins TRBV28 to TRBJ1-5; TRBD1 aligns across 9 bases. This CDR3 region has 18 residues. The J segment lost 0 bases and the V segment lost 4 bases, leaving 10 bases of the junction unmatched. Germline V lookup: CDR1 MDHEN, CDR2 SYDVKM. The CDR3 DNA is TGTGCCAGCAGTTCGTCCCGGGACAGGGACTATAGCAATCAGCCCCAGCATTTT. As protein: CASSSSRDRDYSNQPQHF.

The chain couples TRBV5-5 to TRBJ2-7; TRBD2 matches at 8 bases. CDR3 length: 13 residues. Germline trimming cut 10 bases from V and 4 bases from J; bases unmatched to any gene: 10. CDR1 and CDR2 from the germline V gene are SGHKS and YYEKEE (reference sequence). The CDR3 DNA sequence: TGTGCCGGATCCACTAGCGGACTGTACGAGCAGTACTTC. The encoded protein is CAGSTSGLYEQYF.

This chain uses TRBV2 with TRBJ1-2; D unclear. CDR1 and CDR2 from the germline V gene are SNHLY and FYNNEI. With 3 bases removed from V and 0 bases from J, the gap between germline ends came to 8 bases. The CDR3 is made up of 14 amino acids. The CDR3 is CASSEVGSNYGYTF. The CDR3 DNA sequence: TGTGCCAGCAGTGAGGTCGGTTCTAACTATGGCTACACCTTC.

The rearrangement uses TRBV7-9 and TRBJ2-7, with TRBD2 identical over 14 bases. Germline values: CDR1 SEHNR, CDR2 FQNEAQ (reference sequence). V gave up 1 base and J gave up 4 bases; unmatched junction bases: 9. The CDR3 length is 18 residues. The CDR3 nucleotides are TGTGCCAGCAGCTTAGTGAGTGTCGGACTAGCGGGAGGATACGAGCAGTACTTC. Residues: CASSLVSVGLAGGYEQYF.

V is TRBV4-1 and J is TRBJ1-1; TRBD1 matches 9 bases. Germline trimming cut 7 bases from V and 1 base from J; bases unmatched to any gene: 1. The germline V gene encodes CDR1 MGHRA and CDR2 YSYEKL. The CDR3 runs to 13 residues. This chain's CDR3 is CASKDRGNTEAFF. For the CDR3, the DNA is TGCGCCAGCAAGGACAGGGGGAACACTGAAGCTTTCTTT.

The V gene is TRBV5-6, the J gene TRBJ2-7, with 8 bases lining up with TRBD1. V trimming: 5 bases; J trimming: 3 bases; junction bases outside the gene matches: 7. The CDR3 runs to 14 residues. The germline V gene encodes CDR1 SGHDT and CDR2 YYEEEE. The CDR3: CASSETGANYEQYF. The CDR3 DNA reads as TGTGCCAGCAGTGAGACAGGGGCGAACTACGAGCAGTACTTC.

The chain employs TRBV10-3 and TRBJ1-1; 11 bases match TRBD1. Germline assignment: CDR1 ENHRY and CDR2 SYGVKD. CDR3 length equals 17 residues. The V gene end was trimmed by 6 bases and the J gene end by 0 bases; junction bases not matched to a gene: 9. CDR3 sequence: CAIRSGGTGGMNTEAFF. The CDR3 DNA follows: TGTGCCATCAGGTCCGGGGGGACAGGGGGGATGAACACTGAAGCTTTCTTT.

The genes are TRBV7-9 and TRBJ2-7; TRBD2 agrees at 12 bases. The ends lost 5 bases at V and 3 bases at J; junction bases unmatched: 8. Germline V gene lookup returns CDR1 SEHNR and CDR2 FQNEAQ (reference sequence). This CDR3 is built from 16 residues. CDR3 sequence: CASSGDLAGGDYEQYF. The CDR3 DNA reads as TGTGCCAGCAGCGGAGATCTAGCGGGAGGGGACTACGAGCAGTACTTC.

The gene calls are TRBV2 and TRBJ1-4; D is unresolved. V was shortened by 6 bases and J by 4 bases, with 12 bases between the two germline ends. Per the germline V gene, CDR1 is SNHLY and CDR2 is FYNNEI. This CDR3 is 14 amino acids long. The CDR3 is CASRPQNYNEKLFF. In nucleotides, the CDR3 is TGTGCCAGCAGGCCTCAGAATTATAATGAAAAACTGTTTTTT.

The chain couples TRBV10-1 to TRBJ2-3; D is unresolved. Between the trimmed V and J ends, which lost 2 bases and 7 bases, there was a span of 7 bases. The germline CDR1 and CDR2 sequences are WNHNN and SYGVQD (reference sequence). This CDR3 has 12 residues. The CDR3 protein is CASSEGPNTQYF. In DNA, the CDR3 is TGCGCCAGCAGTGAGGGCCCCAATACGCAGTATTTT.

The chain has TRBV11-1 and TRBJ2-5; D ambiguous. The CDR3 has 15 amino acids. Per germline, CDR1 SGHAT and CDR2 FQDESV (reference sequence). Trimming took off 5 bases at V and 1 base at J, with 14 bases between the two ends. The CDR3 region has the DNA TGTGCCAGCAGCCTATTGGGTCAGCTCCAAGAGACCCAGTACTTC. Its protein is CASSLLGQLQETQYF.

The V call is TRBV27, the J call TRBJ1-2; 8 bases fit TRBD1. V was pared by 4 bases and J by 6 bases, with 7 bases of the junction left unmatched. CDR1 and CDR2 (germline): MNHEY, SMNVEV (reference sequence). The CDR3 covers 14 residues. The CDR3 loop is CASSSRGRKDGYTF. The CDR3 DNA sequence: TGTGCCAGCAGTTCCAGGGGGCGGAAGGATGGCTACACCTTC.

The V call is TRBV28, the J call TRBJ2-7, with 10 positions matching TRBD2. CDR3 length: 14 residues. Germline loops: CDR1 MDHEN, CDR2 SYDVKM. V trimming: 8 bases; J trimming: 2 bases; junction bases outside the gene matches: 6. CDR3 loop: CASRPLAGAYEQYF. The CDR3 nucleotides read TGTGCCAGCCGACCCCTAGCGGGAGCCTACGAGCAGTACTTC.

The chain carries TRBV10-1 and TRBJ2-7; TRBD1 matches 7 bases. With 6 bases clipped from V and 5 bases from J, the junction kept 13 bases outside the gene matches. The CDR3 is 15 amino acids. Germline V gene lookup returns CDR1 WNHNN and CDR2 SYGVQD (reference sequence). The CDR3 sequence is CASRTRSTGWHEQYF. The DNA for the CDR3 is TGCGCCAGCAGGACGCGTTCGACAGGGTGGCACGAGCAGTACTTC.

This clone was seen only a few times. The CDR3 DNA reads as TGCGCCAGCAGCCCACTGAGTGACACTGAAGCTTTCTTT. This encodes CASSPLSDTEAFF. The chain has TRBV4-1 and TRBJ1-1; D unresolved. Germline V CDR1 and CDR2: MGHRA, YSYEKL. This CDR3 region has 13 residues. V lost 4 bases to trimming and J lost 3 bases, with 9 bases between them.

The chain employs TRBV5-1 and TRBJ2-3; weak D call: TRBD2 (6 bases). CDR1 SGHRS and CDR2 YFSETQ come from the germline V gene. Trimming removed 1 base at V and 2 bases at J, with 11 bases between. The CDR3 contains 15 residues. For the CDR3, the DNA is TGCGCCAGCAGCTTGTGGGGGACTTCCACAGATACGCAGTATTTT. This encodes CASSLWGTSTDTQYF.

In DNA form, the CDR3 reads TGTGCCAGCAGCCCGGAAGTTACAGGGCAGCCCCAGCATTTT. It translates to CASSPEVTGQPQHF. The V call is TRBV9, the J call TRBJ1-5; perhaps TRBD1 as D (6 bases). The V end lost 4 bases, the J end lost 7 bases, and 15 bases lay between the germline ends. The CDR3 spans 14 residues. The V gene's germline CDR1 is SGDLS and CDR2 YYNGEE.

The V and J genes are TRBV9 and TRBJ2-5; 7 nucleotides align to TRBD2. This CDR3 is 15 amino acids long. The V and J ends lost 3 bases and 4 bases, in that order; junction bases with no gene match: 9. From germline, CDR1 is SGDLS and CDR2 YYNGEE. The CDR3 DNA reads TGTGCCAGCAGCGCATATTCGGGAGGAGGAGAGACCCAGTACTTC. As protein: CASSAYSGGGETQYF. The variable domain in full, with the rest retrieved from reference TRBV9 and TRBJ2-5, is DSGVTQTPKHLITATGQRVTLRCSPRSGDLSVYWYQQSLDQGLQFLIQYYNGEERAKGNILERFSAQQFPDLHSELNLSSLELGDSALYFCASSAYSGGGETQYFGPGTRLLVL.

This clone was detected only once. The chain recombines TRBV6-1 with TRBJ2-2; D perhaps matches TRBD2 (5 bases). Looked up from germline, CDR1 is MNHNS and CDR2 is SASEGT. The CDR3 covers 13 residues. Trimming pared 0 bases from V and 6 bases from J, leaving 5 bases between. CDR3 bases: TGTGCCAGCAGTGAAGCGCGGGCCGGGGAGCTGTTTTTT. Protein product: CASSEARAGELFF.

This clone was recorded once. The gene calls are TRBV11-2 and TRBJ1-1; the D is unclear. Germline lookup yields CDR1 SGHAT and CDR2 FQNNGV. The V gene lost 5 bases and the J gene lost 1 base, with 11 bases spanning the gap. The CDR3 runs 14 residues. The CDR3: CASSGIRPNTEAFF. The CDR3 coding sequence is TGTGCCAGCAGCGGAATCCGACCGAACACTGAAGCTTTCTTT.

V usage is TRBV7-9 and J usage is TRBJ1-2; D call uncertain. The V gene's germline CDR1 is SEHNR and CDR2 FQNEAQ (reference sequence). Trimming cost V 5 bases and J 7 bases, with 14 bases left between them. CDR3 size: 13 residues. CDR3 residues: CASSPELRSGYTF. The CDR3 DNA reads TGTGCCAGCAGCCCCGAGTTAAGGTCTGGCTACACCTTC.

As to this clone: The same CDR3 also results from other DNA sequences found in this sample. V and J are TRBV4-1 and TRBJ2-5; a weak D match, TRBD1 (6 bases). Germline V lookup: CDR1 MGHRA, CDR2 YSYEKL. Between the trimmed V and J ends, which lost 0 bases and 4 bases, there was a span of 12 bases. The CDR3 length is 15 residues. CDR3 coding DNA: TGCGCCAGCAGCCAAGATAGGGGGACGGGAGAGACCCAGTACTTC. Its translation is CASSQDRGTGETQYF.

This chain connects TRBV4-1 to TRBJ2-7; maybe TRBD1 (7 bases). Trimming stripped 4 bases from V and 3 bases from J, with 13 bases between. Germline CDR1 is MGHRA and CDR2 is YSYEKL. The CDR3 extends over 14 amino acids. CDR3: CASSPGGQHYEQYF. The CDR3 nucleotides read TGCGCCAGCAGCCCCGGGGGACAGCACTACGAGCAGTACTTC.

The V call is TRBV6-5, the J call TRBJ2-7; weak D call: TRBD2 (5 bases). This CDR3 is built from 15 residues. Per the germline V gene, CDR1 is MNHEY and CDR2 is SVGAGI. The V gene lost 6 bases and the J gene lost 5 bases, with 20 bases spanning the gap. In DNA, the CDR3 is TGTGCCAGCAGCTATGGACGGGATACGCTCAACGAGCAGTACTTC. As protein: CASSYGRDTLNEQYF.